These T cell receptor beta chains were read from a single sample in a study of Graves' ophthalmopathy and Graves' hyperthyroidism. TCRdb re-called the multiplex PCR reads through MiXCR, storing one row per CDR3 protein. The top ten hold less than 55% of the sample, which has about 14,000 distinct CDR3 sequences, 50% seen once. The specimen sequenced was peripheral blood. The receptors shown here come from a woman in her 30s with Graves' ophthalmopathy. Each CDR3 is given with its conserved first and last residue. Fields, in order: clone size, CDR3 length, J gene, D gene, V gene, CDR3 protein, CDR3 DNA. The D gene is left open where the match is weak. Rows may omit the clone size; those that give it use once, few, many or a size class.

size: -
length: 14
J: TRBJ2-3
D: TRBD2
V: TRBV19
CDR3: CASTSSGYTDTQYF
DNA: TGTGCCAGTACATCTAGCGGGTACACAGATACGCAGTATTTT

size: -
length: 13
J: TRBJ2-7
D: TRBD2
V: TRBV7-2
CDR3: CASSLVGTNEQYF
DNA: TGTGCCAGCAGCTTAGTTGGGACTAACGAGCAGTACTTC

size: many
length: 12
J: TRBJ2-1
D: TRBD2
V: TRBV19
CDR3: CASSPSGIEQFF
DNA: TGTGCCAGTAGTCCTAGCGGGATCGAGCAGTTCTTC

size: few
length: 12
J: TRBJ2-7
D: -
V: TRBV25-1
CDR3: CASSDRSYEQYF
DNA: TGTGCCAGCAGTGACAGATCCTACGAGCAGTACTTC

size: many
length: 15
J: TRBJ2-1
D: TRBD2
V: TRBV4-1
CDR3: CASSTGGTIYNEQFF
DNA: TGCGCCAGCAGCACCGGGGGGACCATCTACAATGAGCAGTTCTTC

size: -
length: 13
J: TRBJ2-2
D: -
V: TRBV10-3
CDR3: CAISGGFTGELFF
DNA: TGTGCCATCAGTGGCGGTTTCACCGGGGAGCTGTTTTTT

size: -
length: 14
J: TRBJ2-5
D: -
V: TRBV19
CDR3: CASSMRDKGETQYF
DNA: TGTGCCAGTAGTATGAGGGACAAGGGAGAGACCCAGTACTTC

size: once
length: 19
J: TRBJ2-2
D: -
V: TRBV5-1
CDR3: CASSLSTGFQLAHTGELFF
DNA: TGCGCCAGCAGCTTGTCTACAGGGTTCCAGCTTGCTCACACCGGGGAGCTGTTTTTT

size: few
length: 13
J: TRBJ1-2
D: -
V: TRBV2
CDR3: CASSEAGEGGYTF
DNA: TGTGCCAGCAGTGAAGCGGGCGAGGGCGGCTACACCTTC

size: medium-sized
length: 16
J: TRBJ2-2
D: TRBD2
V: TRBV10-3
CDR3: CAILTSGRGNTGELFF
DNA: TGTGCCATCTTGACTAGCGGGAGAGGGAACACCGGGGAGCTGTTTTTT

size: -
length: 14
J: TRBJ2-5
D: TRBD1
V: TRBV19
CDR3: CASGGTGAGETQYF
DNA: TGTGCCAGTGGGGGGACAGGGGCCGGAGAGACCCAGTACTTC

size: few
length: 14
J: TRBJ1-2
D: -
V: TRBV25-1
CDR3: CASSEARGNYGYTF
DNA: TGTGCCAGCAGTGAGGCCAGGGGTAACTATGGCTACACCTTC

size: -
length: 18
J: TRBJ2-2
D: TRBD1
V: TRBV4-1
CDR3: CASSQDVTGTMNTGELFF
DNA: TGCGCCAGCAGCCAAGATGTGACAGGGACCATGAACACCGGGGAGCTGTTTTTT

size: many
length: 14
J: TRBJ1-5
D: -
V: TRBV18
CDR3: CASSPSGGNQPQHF
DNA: TGTGCCAGCTCACCCTCCGGGGGAAATCAGCCCCAGCATTTT

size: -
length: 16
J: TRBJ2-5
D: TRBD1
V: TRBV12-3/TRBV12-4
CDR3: CASSRSRGRTQETQYF
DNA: TGTGCCAGCAGCAGAAGTAGGGGGCGAACTCAAGAGACCCAGTACTTC

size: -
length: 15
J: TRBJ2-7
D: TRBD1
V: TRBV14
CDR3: CASSRDRESSYEQYF
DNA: TGTGCCAGCAGCCGCGACAGGGAATCTTCCTACGAGCAGTACTTC

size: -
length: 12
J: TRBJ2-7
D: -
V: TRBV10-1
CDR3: CASKGRGYEQYF
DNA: TGCGCCAGCAAGGGCAGGGGTTACGAGCAGTACTTC

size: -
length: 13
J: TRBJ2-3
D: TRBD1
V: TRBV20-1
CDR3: CSAPTGGRDTQYF
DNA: TGCAGTGCTCCGACAGGGGGCAGAGATACGCAGTATTTT

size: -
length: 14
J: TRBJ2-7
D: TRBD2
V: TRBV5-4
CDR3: CASSSTSGAYEQYF
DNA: TGTGCCAGCAGCTCGACTAGCGGTGCCTACGAGCAGTACTTC

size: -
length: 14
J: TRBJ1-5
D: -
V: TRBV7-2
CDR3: CASSSYGGCQPQHF
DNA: TGTGCCAGCAGCTCTTACGGGGGGTGTCAGCCCCAGCATTTT

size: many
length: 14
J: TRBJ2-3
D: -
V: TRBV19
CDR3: CASSPQAVSDTQYF
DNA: TGTGCCAGTAGTCCCCAAGCGGTCTCAGATACGCAGTATTTT

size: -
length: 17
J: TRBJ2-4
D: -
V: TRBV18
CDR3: CASSQLLWGKAKNIQYF
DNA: TGTGCCAGCTCACAGCTGCTATGGGGAAAAGCCAAAAACATTCAGTACTTC

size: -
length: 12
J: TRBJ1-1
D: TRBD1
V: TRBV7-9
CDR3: CASSNDRAEAFF
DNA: TGTGCCAGCAGCAACGACAGGGCTGAAGCTTTCTTT

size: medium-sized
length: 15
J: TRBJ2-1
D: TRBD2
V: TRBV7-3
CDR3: CASSELAGSYNEQFF
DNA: TGTGCCAGCAGCGAACTAGCGGGCTCCTACAATGAGCAGTTCTTC

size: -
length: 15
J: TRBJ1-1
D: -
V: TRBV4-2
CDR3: CASSQEWGYPTEAFF
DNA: TGTGCCAGCAGCCAAGAGTGGGGATACCCCACTGAAGCTTTCTTT

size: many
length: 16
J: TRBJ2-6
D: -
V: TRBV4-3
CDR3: CASSLTTGAGANVLTF
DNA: TGCGCCAGCAGCCTTACGACCGGGGCTGGGGCCAACGTCCTGACTTTC

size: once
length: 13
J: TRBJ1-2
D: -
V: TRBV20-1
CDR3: CSAFWTESYGYTF
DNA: TGCAGTGCCTTTTGGACAGAGTCGTATGGCTACACCTTC

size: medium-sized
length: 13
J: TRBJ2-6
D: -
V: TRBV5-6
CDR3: CASSLTGANVLTF
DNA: TGTGCCAGCAGCTTGACCGGGGCCAACGTCCTGACTTTC

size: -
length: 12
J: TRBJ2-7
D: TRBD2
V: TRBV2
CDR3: CASRRLAGEQYF
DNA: TGTGCCAGCAGGAGACTAGCGGGTGAGCAGTACTTC

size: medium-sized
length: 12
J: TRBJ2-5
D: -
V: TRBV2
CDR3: CASWGYKETQYF
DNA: TGTGCCAGCTGGGGGTACAAAGAGACCCAGTACTTC

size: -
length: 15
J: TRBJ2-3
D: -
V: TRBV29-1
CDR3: CSVEGSAESTDTQYF
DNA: TGCAGCGTTGAAGGTTCGGCGGAAAGCACAGATACGCAGTATTTT

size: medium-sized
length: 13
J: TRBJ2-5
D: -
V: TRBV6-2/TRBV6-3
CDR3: CASSEDEKETQYF
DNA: TGTGCCAGCTCCGAGGACGAGAAAGAGACCCAGTACTTC

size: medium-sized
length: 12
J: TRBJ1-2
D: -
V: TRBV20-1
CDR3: CSARIDFYGYTF
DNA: TGCAGTGCTAGGATCGACTTCTATGGCTACACCTTC

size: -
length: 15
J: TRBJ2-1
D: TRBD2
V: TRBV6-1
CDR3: CASTHRTSVYNEQFF
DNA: TGTGCCAGCACCCACAGGACTAGCGTCTACAATGAGCAGTTCTTC

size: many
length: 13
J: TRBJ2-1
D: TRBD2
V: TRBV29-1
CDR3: CSVEIIAGGEQFF
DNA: TGCAGCGTTGAAATAATAGCGGGAGGTGAGCAGTTCTTC

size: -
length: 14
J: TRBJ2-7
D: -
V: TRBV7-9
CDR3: CASSFPGASYEQYF
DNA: TGTGCCAGCAGCTTTCCGGGGGCGTCCTACGAGCAGTACTTC

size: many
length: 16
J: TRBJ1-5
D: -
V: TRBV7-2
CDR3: CASSSRSGGHNQPQHF
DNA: TGTGCCAGCAGCTCAAGGTCGGGGGGACACAATCAGCCCCAGCATTTT

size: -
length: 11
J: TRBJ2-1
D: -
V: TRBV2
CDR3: CASSSYNEQFF
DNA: TGTGCCAGCAGTTCTTACAATGAGCAGTTCTTC

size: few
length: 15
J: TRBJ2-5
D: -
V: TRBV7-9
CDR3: CASRPRTALRGTQYF
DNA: TGTGCCAGCAGGCCCCGGACAGCACTACGGGGGACCCAGTACTTC

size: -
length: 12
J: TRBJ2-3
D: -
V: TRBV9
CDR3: CASSVEKDTQYF
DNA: TGCGCCAGCAGCGTAGAAAAAGATACGCAGTATTTT

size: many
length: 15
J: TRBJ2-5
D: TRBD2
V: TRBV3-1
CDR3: CASRLGLVGKETQYF
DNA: TGTGCCAGCAGACTCGGACTAGTGGGCAAAGAGACCCAGTACTTC

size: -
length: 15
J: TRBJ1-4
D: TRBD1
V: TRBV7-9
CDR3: CASSSNRGLHEKLFF
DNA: TGTGCCAGCAGCTCGAACAGGGGGCTGCATGAAAAACTGTTTTTT

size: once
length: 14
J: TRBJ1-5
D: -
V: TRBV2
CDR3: CASSDGGPARPQHF
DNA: TGTGCCAGCAGTGACGGGGGTCCGGCAAGGCCCCAGCATTTT

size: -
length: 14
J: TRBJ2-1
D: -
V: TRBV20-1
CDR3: CCARRPPSNNELFF
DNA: TGCTGTGCTAGAAGGCCTCCCTCCAACAATGAGCTGTTCTTC

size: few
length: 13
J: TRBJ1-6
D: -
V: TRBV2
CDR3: CASSGEGDSPLHF
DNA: TGTGCCAGCAGTGGTGAGGGGGATTCACCCCTCCACTTT

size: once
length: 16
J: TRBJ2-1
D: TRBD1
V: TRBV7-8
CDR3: CASSIRDSPLYNEQFF
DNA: TGTGCCAGCAGCATCCGGGACAGTCCTCTGTACAATGAGCAGTTCTTC

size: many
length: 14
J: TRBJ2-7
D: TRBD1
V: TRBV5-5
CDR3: CASSSTRGRGEQYF
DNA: TGTGCCAGCAGCTCCACCAGGGGGCGCGGCGAGCAGTACTTC

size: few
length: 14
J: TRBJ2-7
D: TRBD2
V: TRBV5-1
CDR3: CASSDTGGLSEQYF
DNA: TGCGCCAGCAGCGACACGGGAGGTCTGTCCGAGCAGTACTTC

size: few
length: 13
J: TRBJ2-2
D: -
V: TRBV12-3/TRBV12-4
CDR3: CASSLRAAGELFF
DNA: TGTGCCAGCAGTTTACGTGCGGCCGGGGAGCTGTTTTTT

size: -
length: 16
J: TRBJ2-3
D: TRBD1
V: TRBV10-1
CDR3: CASRPRQGASTDTQYF
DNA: TGCGCCAGCAGGCCTCGACAGGGGGCCAGCACAGATACGCAGTATTTT

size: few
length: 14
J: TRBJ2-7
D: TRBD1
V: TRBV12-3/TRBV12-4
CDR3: CASSLDGTGDEQYF
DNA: TGTGCCAGCAGTTTAGACGGGACAGGGGACGAGCAGTACTTC

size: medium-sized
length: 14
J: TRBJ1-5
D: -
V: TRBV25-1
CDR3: CASSHTGSNQPQHF
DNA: TGTGCCAGCAGTCATACGGGGAGCAATCAGCCCCAGCATTTT

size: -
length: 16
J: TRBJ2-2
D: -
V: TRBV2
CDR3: CASRYHGGRNTGELSF
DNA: TGTGCCAGCAGGTATCACGGGGGTCGGAACACCGGGGAGCTGTCTTTT

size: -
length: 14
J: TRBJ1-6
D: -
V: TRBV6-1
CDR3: CATAAAADNPPLHF
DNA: TGTGCCACCGCCGCTGCGGCTGATAATCCACCCCTCCACTTT

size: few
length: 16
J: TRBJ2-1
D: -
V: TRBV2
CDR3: CASSDPADSSYNEQFF
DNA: TGTGCCAGCAGTGATCCCGCAGACTCCTCCTACAATGAGCAGTTCTTC